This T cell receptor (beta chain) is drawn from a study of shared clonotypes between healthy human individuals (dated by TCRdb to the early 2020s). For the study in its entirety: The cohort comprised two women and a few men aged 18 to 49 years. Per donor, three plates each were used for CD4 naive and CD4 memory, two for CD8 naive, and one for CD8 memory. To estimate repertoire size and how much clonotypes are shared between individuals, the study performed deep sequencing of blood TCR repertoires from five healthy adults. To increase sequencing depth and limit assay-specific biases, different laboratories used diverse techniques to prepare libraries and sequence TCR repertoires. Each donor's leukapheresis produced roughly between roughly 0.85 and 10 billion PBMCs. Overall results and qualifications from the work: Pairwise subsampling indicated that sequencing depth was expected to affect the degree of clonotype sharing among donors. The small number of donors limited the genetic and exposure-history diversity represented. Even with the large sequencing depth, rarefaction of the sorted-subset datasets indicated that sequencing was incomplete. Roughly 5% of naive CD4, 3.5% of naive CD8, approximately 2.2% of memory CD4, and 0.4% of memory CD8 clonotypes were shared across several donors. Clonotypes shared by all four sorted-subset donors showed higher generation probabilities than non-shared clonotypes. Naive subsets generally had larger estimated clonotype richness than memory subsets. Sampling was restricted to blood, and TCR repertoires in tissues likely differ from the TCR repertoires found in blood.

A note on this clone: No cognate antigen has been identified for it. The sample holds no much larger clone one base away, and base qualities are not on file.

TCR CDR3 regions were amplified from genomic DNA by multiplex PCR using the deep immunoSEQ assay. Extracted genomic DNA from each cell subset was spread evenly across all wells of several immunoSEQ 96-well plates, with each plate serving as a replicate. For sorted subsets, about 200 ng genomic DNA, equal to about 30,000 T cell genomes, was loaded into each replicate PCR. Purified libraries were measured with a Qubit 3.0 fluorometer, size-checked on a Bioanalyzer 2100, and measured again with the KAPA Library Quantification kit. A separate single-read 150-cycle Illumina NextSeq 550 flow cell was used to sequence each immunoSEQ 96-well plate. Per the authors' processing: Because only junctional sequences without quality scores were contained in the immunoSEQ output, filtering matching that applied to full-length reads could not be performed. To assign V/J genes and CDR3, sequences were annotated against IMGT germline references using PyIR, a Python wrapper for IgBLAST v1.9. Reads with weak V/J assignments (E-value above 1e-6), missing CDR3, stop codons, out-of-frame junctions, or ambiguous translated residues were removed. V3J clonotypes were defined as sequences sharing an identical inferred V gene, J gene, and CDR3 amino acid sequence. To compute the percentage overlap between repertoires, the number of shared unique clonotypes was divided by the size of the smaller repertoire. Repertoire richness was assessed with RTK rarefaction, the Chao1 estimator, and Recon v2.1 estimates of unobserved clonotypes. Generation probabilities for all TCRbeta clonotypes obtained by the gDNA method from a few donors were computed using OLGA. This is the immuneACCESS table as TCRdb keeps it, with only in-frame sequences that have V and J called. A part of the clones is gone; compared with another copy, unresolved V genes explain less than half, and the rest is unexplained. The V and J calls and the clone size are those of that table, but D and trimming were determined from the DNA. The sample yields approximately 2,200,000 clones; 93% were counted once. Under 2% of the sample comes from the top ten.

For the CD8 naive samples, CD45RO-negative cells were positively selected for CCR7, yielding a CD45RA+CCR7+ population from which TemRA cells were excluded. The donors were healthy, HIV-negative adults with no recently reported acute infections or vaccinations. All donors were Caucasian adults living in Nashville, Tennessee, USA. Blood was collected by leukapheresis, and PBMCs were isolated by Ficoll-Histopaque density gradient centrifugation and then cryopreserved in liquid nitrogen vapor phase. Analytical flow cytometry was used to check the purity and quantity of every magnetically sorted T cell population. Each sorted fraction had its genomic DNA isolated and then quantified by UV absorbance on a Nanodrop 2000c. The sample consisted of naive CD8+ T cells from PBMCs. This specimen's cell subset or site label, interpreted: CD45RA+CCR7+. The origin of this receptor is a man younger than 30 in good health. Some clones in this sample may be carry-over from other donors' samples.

The CDR3 here reads CASSLSIGGPTEAFF. The bases read TGTGCCAGCAGTTTATCAATCGGGGGGCCAACTGAAGCTTTCTTT. Rearrangement joined TRBV27 to TRBJ1-1; TRBD1 is a possible D gene, resting on 6 matching bases. Cut back by 0 bases and 5 bases, the V and J ends lie 13 bases apart. Reading the germline V gene (reference sequence) gives CDR1 MNHEY and CDR2 SMNVEV. The CDR3 contains 15 residues, cysteine and phenylalanine counted. The DNA shown is the 45-base CDR3, in frame from base 1.